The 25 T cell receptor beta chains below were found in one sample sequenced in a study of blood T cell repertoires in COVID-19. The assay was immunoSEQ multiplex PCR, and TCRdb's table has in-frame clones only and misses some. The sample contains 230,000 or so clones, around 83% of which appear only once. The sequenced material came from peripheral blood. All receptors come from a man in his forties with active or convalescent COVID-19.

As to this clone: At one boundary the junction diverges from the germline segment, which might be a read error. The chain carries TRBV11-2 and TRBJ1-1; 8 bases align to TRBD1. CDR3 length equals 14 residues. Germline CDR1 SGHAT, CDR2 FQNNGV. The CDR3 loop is CASSVDRGNTEAFF. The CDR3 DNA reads TGTGCCAGCAGCGTAGACAGGGGGAACACTGAAGCTTTCTTT.

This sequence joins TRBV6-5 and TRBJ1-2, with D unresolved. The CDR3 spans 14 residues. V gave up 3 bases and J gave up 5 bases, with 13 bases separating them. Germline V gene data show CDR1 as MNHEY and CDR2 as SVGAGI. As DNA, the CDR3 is TGTGCCAGCAGTTATATACAGATCGTATATGGCTACACCTTC. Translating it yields CASSYIQIVYGYTF.

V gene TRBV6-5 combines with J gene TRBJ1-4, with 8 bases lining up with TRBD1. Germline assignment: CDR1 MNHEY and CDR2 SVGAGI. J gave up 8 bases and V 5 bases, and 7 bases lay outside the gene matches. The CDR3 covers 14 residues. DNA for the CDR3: TGTGCCAGCAGTCCCCGACAGGGGATCGAAAAACTGTTTTTT. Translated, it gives CASSPRQGIEKLFF.

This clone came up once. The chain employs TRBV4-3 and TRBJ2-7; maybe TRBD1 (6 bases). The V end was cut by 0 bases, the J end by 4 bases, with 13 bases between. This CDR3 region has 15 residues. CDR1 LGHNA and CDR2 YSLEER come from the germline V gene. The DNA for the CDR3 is TGCGCCAGCAGCCAAGAAATGGACAGTGCTTACGAGCAGTACTTC. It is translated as CASSQEMDSAYEQYF.

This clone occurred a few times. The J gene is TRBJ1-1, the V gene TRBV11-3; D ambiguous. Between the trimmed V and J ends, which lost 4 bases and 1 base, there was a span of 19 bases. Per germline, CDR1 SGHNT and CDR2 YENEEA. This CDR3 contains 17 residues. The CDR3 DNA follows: TGTGCCAGCAGCTCCCCGACCATCTGGACTGCGAACACTGAAGCTTTCTTT. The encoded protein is CASSSPTIWTANTEAFF.

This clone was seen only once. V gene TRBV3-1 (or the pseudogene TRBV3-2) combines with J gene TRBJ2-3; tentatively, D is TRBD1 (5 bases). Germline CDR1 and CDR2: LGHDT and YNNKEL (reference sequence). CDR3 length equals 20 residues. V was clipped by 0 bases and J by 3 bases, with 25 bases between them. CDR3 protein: CASSQEEILYCQGWTDTQYF. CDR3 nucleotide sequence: TGTGCCAGCAGCCAAGAGGAAATTCTATATTGCCAGGGTTGGACAGATACGCAGTATTTT.

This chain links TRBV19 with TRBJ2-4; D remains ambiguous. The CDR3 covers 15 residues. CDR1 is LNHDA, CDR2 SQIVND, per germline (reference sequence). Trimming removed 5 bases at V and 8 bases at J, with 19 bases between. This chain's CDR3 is CASSSSHGGLDIQYF. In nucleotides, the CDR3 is TGTGCCAGTAGTTCGTCTCATGGTGGCTTGGACATTCAGTACTTC. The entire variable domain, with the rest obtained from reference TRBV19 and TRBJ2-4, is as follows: DGGITQSPKYLFRKEGQNVTLSCEQNLNHDAMYWYRQDPGQGLRLIYYSQIVNDFQKGDIAEGYSVSREKKESFPLTVTSAQKNPTAFYLCASSSSHGGLDIQYFGAGTRLSVL.

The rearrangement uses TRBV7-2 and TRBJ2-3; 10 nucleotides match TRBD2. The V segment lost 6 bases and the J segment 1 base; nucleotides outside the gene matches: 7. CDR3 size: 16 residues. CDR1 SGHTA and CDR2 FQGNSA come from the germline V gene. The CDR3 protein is CASRRGLARGTDTQYF. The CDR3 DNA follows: TGTGCCAGCAGACGGGGACTAGCGCGGGGCACAGATACGCAGTATTTT.

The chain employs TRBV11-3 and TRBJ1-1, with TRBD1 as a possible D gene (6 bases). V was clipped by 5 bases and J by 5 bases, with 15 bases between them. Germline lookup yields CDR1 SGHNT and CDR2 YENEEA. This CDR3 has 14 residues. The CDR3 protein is CASSRGSPRTEAFF. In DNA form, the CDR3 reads TGTGCCAGCAGCAGGGGGTCCCCGAGGACTGAAGCTTTCTTT. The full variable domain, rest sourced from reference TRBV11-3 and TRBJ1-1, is EAGVVQSPRYKIIEKKQPVAFWCNPISGHNTLYWYLQNLGQGPELLIRYENEEAVDDSQLPKDRFSAERLKGVDSTLKIQPAELGDSAVYLCASSRGSPRTEAFFGQGTRLTVV.

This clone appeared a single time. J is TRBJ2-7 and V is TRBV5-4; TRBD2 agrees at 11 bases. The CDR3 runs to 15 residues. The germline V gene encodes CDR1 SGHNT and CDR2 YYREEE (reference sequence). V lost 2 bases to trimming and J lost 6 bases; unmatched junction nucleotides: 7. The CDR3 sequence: CASSFFTSGSREQYF. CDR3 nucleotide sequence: TGTGCCAGCAGCTTTTTCACTAGCGGGAGTCGCGAGCAGTACTTC.

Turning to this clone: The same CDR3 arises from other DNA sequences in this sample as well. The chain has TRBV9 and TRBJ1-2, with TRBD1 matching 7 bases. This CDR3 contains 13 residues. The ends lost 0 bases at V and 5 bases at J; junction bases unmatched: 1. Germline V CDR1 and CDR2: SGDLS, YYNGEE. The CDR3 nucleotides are TGTGCCAGCAGCGTAGGGACAGGATATGGCTACACCTTC. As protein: CASSVGTGYGYTF.

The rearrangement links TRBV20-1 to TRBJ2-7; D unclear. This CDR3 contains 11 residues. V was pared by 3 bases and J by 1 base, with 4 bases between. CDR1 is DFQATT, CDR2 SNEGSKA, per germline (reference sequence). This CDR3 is CSASYSYEQYF. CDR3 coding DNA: TGCAGTGCTAGCTATTCCTACGAGCAGTACTTC.

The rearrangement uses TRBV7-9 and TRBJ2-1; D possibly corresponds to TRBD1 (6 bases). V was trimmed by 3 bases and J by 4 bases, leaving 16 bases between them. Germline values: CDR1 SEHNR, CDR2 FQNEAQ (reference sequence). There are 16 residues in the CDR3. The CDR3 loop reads CASSLFTGWGYNEQFF. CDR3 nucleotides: TGTGCCAGCAGCTTGTTCACAGGGTGGGGGTACAATGAGCAGTTCTTC.

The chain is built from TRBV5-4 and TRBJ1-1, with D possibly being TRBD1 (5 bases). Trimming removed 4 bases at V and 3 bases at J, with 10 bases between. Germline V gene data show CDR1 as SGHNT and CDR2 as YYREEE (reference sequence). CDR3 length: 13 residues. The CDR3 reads CASSQQGDTEAFF. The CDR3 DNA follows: TGTGCCAGCAGCCAACAAGGGGACACTGAAGCTTTCTTT.

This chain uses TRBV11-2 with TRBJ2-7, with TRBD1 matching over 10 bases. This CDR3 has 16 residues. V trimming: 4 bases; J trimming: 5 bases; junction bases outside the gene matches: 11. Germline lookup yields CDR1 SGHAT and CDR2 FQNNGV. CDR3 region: CASSSTSKTGGDEQYF. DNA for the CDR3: TGTGCCAGCAGCTCAACCTCGAAGACAGGGGGCGACGAGCAGTACTTC.

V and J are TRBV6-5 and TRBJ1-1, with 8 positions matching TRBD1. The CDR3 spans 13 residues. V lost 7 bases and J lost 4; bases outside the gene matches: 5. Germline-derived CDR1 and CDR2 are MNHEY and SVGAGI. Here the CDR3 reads CASMKDRGTEAFF. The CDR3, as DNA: TGTGCCAGCATGAAAGACAGGGGCACTGAAGCTTTCTTT.

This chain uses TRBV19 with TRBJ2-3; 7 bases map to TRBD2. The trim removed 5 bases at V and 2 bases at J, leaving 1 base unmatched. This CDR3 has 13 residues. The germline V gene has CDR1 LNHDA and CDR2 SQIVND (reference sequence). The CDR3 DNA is TGTGCCAGTAGTGGGGGGGACACAGATACGCAGTATTTT. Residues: CASSGGDTDTQYF.

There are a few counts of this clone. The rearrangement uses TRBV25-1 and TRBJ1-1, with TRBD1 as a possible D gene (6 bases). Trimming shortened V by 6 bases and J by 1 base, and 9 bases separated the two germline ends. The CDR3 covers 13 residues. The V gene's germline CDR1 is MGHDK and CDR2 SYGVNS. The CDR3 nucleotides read TGTGCCAGCAGGGAACAGGGGAACACTGAAGCTTTCTTT. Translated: CASREQGNTEAFF.

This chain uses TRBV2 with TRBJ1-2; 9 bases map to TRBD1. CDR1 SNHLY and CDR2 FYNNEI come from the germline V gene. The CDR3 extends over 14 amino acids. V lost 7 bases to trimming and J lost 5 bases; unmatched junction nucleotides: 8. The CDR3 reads CASTDRGQGYGYTF. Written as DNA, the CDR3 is TGTGCCAGCACCGACAGGGGACAGGGATATGGCTACACCTTC.

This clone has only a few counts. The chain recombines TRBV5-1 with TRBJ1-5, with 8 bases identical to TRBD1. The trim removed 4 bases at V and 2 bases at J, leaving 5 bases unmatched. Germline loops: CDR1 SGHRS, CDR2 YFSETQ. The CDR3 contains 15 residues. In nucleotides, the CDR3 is TGCGCCAGCAGCCAACAGGGGGGAGGCAATCAGCCCCAGCATTTT. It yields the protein CASSQQGGGNQPQHF. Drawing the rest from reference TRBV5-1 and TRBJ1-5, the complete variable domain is KAGVTQTPRYLIKTRGQQVTLSCSPISGHRSVSWYQQTPGQGLQFLFEYFSETQRNKGNFPGRFSGRQFSNSRSEMNVSTLELGDSALYLCASSQQGGGNQPQHFGDGTRLSIL.

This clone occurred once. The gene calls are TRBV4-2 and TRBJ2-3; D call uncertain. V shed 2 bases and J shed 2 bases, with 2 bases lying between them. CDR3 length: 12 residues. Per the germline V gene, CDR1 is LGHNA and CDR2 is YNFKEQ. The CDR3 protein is CASSQLTDTQYF. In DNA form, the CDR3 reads TGTGCCAGCAGCCAACTCACAGATACGCAGTATTTT.

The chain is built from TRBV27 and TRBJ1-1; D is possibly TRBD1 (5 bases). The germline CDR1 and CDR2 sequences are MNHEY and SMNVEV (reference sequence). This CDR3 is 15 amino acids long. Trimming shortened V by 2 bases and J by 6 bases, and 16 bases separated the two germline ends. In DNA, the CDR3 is TGTGCCAGCAGTTTACAGGGAAGGTTCCTACCTGAAGCTTTCTTT. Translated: CASSLQGRFLPEAFF.

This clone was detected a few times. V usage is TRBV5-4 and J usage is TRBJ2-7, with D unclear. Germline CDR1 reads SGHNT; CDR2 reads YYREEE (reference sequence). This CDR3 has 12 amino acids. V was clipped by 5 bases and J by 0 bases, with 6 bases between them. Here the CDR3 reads CASRPSSYEQYF. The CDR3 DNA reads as TGTGCCAGCAGACCTAGCTCCTACGAGCAGTACTTC. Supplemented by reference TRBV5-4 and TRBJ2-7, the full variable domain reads ETGVTQSPTHLIKTRGQQVTLRCSSQSGHNTVSWYQQALGQGPQFIFQYYREEENGRGNFPPRFSGLQFPNYSSELNVNALELDDSALYLCASRPSSYEQYFGPGTRLTVT.

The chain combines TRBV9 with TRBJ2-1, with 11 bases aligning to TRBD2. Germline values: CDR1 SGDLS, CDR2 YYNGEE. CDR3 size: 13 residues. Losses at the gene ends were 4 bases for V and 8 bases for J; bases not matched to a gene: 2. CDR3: CASSLSGGDEQFF. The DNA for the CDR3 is TGTGCCAGCAGCCTTAGCGGGGGGGATGAGCAGTTCTTC.

The CDR3 bases are TGTGCCAGCTCACCAGCGGGACTGTCCACCGGGGAGCTGTTTTTT. It codes for CASSPAGLSTGELFF. The chain joins TRBV18 to TRBJ2-2, with D maybe TRBD2 (6 bases). Germline V gives CDR1 KGHSH, CDR2 LQKENI. Trimming took off 2 bases at V and 4 bases at J, with 11 bases between the two ends. CDR3 length: 15 amino acids.